The present T cell receptor beta chain was sequenced within a study of blood T cell repertoires in COVID-19. The overall study: Collection of acute and convalescent COVID-19 samples took place in the United States, Italy and Spain. T cells, B-cell-depleted T cells, or PBMCs provided the cDNA or gDNA that served as material.

The V and J ends lost 3 bases and 4 bases, in that order; junction bases with no gene match: 5. From germline, CDR1 is SGHAT and CDR2 FQNNGV. The CDR3 loop spans 15 amino acids. Repertoires were generated with immunoSEQ multiplex PCR, while TCRdb's copy carries only in-frame clones and drops some. The data show about 120,000 clones, with over 70% seen just once and less than 30% held by the top ten. The chain joins TRBV11-2 to TRBJ2-1; 8 bases match TRBD2. The source material was peripheral blood. The TCR originated in a woman in her 70s with acute or convalescent COVID-19. The CDR3 loop reads CASSFRLALYNEQFF. The CDR3, as DNA: TGTGCCAGCAGCTTCAGACTAGCGCTTTACAATGAGCAGTTCTTC.